This T cell receptor (beta chain) emerged from a study of shared clonotypes between healthy human individuals. Overall study findings and caveats: Despite large depth, rarefaction showed incomplete sorted-subset sequencing.

The study ran the assay at deep level. In the sorted-subset replicate PCRs, 150 to 200 ng DNA, roughly 30,000 T cell genomes, was used. As handled by the study authors: Because ImmunoSEQ provided only junction sequences with no quality scores, the filtering differed. Profiled with immunoSEQ multiplex PCR; TCRdb holds only in-frame clones, not every one. V and J calls and clone size come straight from that table; D and trimming were deduced from the DNA. The top ten clones hold about 1.5% of a sample with over a million clones, under 80% of them seen once. This CDR3 contains 17 residues. Germline CDR1 and CDR2: SGHNT and YENEEA. Germline trimming cut 4 bases from V and 3 bases from J; bases unmatched to any gene: 15. Comment on this clone: The antigen remains unidentified.

The chain combines TRBV11-3 with TRBJ2-7; TRBD1 matches 7 bases. Sample: memory CD4+ T cells sorted from blood. Indicated subset: CD45RA-negative fraction. The sequence was collected from a man aged 18 to 30 in good health. The CDR3 here is CASSSPGQVYILYEQYF. In nucleotides, the CDR3 is TGTGCCAGCAGCTCGCCCGGACAGGTGTATATTCTCTACGAGCAGTACTTC.